The 7 T cell receptor beta chains below were found in one sample sequenced in a study of blood T cell repertoires in COVID-19. TCRdb's table, derived via immunoSEQ multiplex PCR, lists solely in-frame clones and lacks some. The sample includes about 280,000 clones, 70% to 90% of them seen just once. Sequenced: PBMCs or T cells enriched from blood (not recorded which). The receptors come from a woman aged 30 to 39 with acute COVID-19.

The CDR3 sequence is CASSFETTKNTGELFF. The DNA for the CDR3 is TGTGCCAGCAGCTTTGAAACTACAAAGAACACCGGGGAGCTGTTTTTT. The chain recombines TRBV2 with TRBJ2-2; D gene ambiguous. V was trimmed by 6 bases and J by 1 base, leaving 15 bases between them. This CDR3 is built from 16 residues. Per the germline V gene, CDR1 is SNHLY and CDR2 is FYNNEI.

The V call is TRBV4-1, the J call TRBJ2-2; the match to TRBD2 covers 11 bases. The CDR3 runs to 18 residues. With V trimmed by 3 bases and J by 7 bases, 13 bases remained unmatched. Germline CDR1 MGHRA, CDR2 YSYEKL. The CDR3 is CASSHVPGGSGRDGELFF. In DNA form, the CDR3 reads TGCGCCAGCAGCCATGTTCCCGGCGGTAGCGGGAGGGACGGGGAGCTGTTTTTT.

This clone was seen a handful of times. The chain joins TRBV24-1 to TRBJ2-6; 8 bases are a match to TRBD1. V shed 3 bases, J shed 1 base, and the junction held 4 bases outside the gene matches. Germline loops: CDR1 KGHDR, CDR2 SFDVKD. This CDR3 has 17 amino acids. CDR3 sequence: CATSDRTGRSGANVLTF. The CDR3 region has the DNA TGTGCCACCAGTGATCGGACAGGGAGGTCTGGGGCCAACGTCCTGACTTTC.

This chain uses TRBV2 with TRBJ1-2; D is uncertain. The CDR3 is 15 residues long. V lost 6 bases and J 0 bases, leaving 14 bases between the germline ends. The germline CDR1 and CDR2 sequences are SNHLY and FYNNEI. The CDR3, as DNA: TGTGCCAGCAGCTACGAGGACGGGGCTAACTATGGCTACACCTTC. This translates into CASSYEDGANYGYTF.

The chain uses TRBV5-5 and TRBJ2-1, with D perhaps matching TRBD2 (6 bases). The V and J ends lost 0 bases and 6 bases respectively, with 10 bases between them. Germline-derived CDR1 and CDR2 are SGHKS and YYEKEE (reference sequence). The CDR3 consists of 14 residues. The CDR3 nucleotides are TGTGCCAGCAGCTTGGGACTAGAGGCCAATGAGCAGTTCTTC. Amino acids: CASSLGLEANEQFF.

The chain carries TRBV30 and TRBJ1-1; a possible D gene is TRBD1 (6 bases). Germline-derived CDR1 and CDR2 are GTSNPN and SVGIG (reference sequence). V was trimmed by 3 bases and J by 0 bases, leaving 11 bases between them. The length of the CDR3 is 14 residues. The DNA for the CDR3 is TGTGCCTGGAGGCAGGGGCCAATGAACACTGAAGCTTTCTTT. This translates into CAWRQGPMNTEAFF. The complete variable domain, with remaining parts taken from reference TRBV30 and TRBJ1-1, reads SQTIHQWPATLVQPVGSPLSLECTVEGTSNPNLYWYRQAAGRGLQLLFYSVGIGQISSEVPQNLSASRPQDRQFILSSKKLLLSDSGFYLCAWRQGPMNTEAFFGQGTRLTVV.

This clone showed up just once. The chain is built from TRBV7-9 and TRBJ2-2, with a possible D match to TRBD2 (6 bases). V lost 3 bases to trimming and J lost 6 bases, with 14 bases between them. The CDR3 spans 15 residues. Germline V gene lookup returns CDR1 SEHNR and CDR2 FQNEAQ (reference sequence). In DNA form, the CDR3 reads TGTGCCAGCAGCTTCCGGGACTTACTTCCCGGGGAGCTGTTTTTT. This encodes CASSFRDLLPGELFF.